This TCR beta chain was observed in a study of cytomegalovirus exposure and HLA in healthy donors. General study results and limits: The authors reported that TCR beta sequences could predict HLA-A and HLA-B alleles. These predictions were accurate for most subjects in the first cohort. Published work reported that the classifier diagnosed cytomegalovirus status with high specificity and sensitivity. Most TCRs appeared rarely, but some public TCRs recurred in many donors. Likely technical artifact: a cluster of highly shared sequence variants.

Amplification used 60 Vbeta primers and 13 Jbeta primers. The table came from immunoSEQ multiplex PCR; TCRdb's copy has only in-frame clones and leaves some out. The table lists some 110,000 clones, 70% to 80% of them singletons. V was trimmed by 0 bases and J by 6 bases, leaving 13 bases between them. This CDR3 has 15 residues. Germline-derived CDR1 and CDR2 are SGHKS and YYEKEE (reference sequence). Notes on this clone: The antigen is not known.

What was sequenced was PBMCs. The TCR sequence derives from a man in his forties in good health and CMV-seronegative. This chain uses TRBV5-5 with TRBJ2-1; D unclear. CDR3 sequence: CASSLERVLGNEQFF. CDR3 DNA sequence: TGTGCCAGCAGCTTGGAACGGGTTCTCGGCAATGAGCAGTTCTTC.